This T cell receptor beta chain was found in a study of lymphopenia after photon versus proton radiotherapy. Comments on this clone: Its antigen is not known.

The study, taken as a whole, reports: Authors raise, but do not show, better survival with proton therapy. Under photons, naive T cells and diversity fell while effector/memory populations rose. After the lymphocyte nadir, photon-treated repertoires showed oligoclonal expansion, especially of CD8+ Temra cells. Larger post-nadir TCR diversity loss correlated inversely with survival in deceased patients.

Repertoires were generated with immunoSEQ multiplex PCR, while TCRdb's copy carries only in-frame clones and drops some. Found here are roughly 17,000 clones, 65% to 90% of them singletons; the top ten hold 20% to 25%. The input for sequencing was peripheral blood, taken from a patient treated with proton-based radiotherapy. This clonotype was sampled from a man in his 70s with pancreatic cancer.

The CDR3: CASSPSAGVHEQYF. CDR3 in DNA: TGTGCCAGCTCACCAAGTGCAGGAGTGCACGAGCAGTACTTC. The rearrangement links TRBV18 to TRBJ2-5, with D unresolved. Judging by the DNA end, TRBJ2-7 fits better; the J call may be wrong. This CDR3 spans 14 amino acids. The germline gives CDR1 KGHSH, CDR2 LQKENI.